This T cell receptor beta chain was documented in a study of cytomegalovirus exposure and HLA in healthy donors. Study summary: Earlier, 150 million to 200 million T cells were analyzed, and 95 million to 140 million unique TCR beta sequences were found among them. Of all 400 or so donors who were genotyped, 70% to 85% belonged to the Caucasian-associated ancestry cluster. Study outcomes and limitations: A later analysis reportedly found that, within productive TCRs, an Asian-associated ancestry cluster had fewer N-insertions than the mean observed across the roughly 630 donors.

Participants comprised healthy donors of bone marrow. PCR used 60 Vbeta primers and 13 Jbeta primers. Here immunoSEQ multiplex PCR was the method, and the copy in TCRdb shows in-frame clones only, minus some. The sample has about 120,000 clones; about 83% are singletons. Germline V lookup: CDR1 SGDLS, CDR2 YYNGEE. This CDR3 spans 13 amino acids. V trimming: 3 bases; J trimming: 7 bases; junction bases outside the gene matches: 1. On this clone itself: Its antigen is not known.

This clonotype originated in a female donor in good health and CMV-seronegative. Sequencing was carried out using PBMCs. The rearrangement links TRBV9 to TRBJ2-1; 10 positions agree with TRBD1. The CDR3 here is CASSGDRGNEQFF. The CDR3 DNA sequence: TGTGCCAGCAGCGGGGACAGGGGAAATGAGCAGTTCTTC.